The 27 T cell receptor beta chains reported below all come from one sample, sequenced in a study of shared clonotypes between healthy human individuals. Produced via immunoSEQ multiplex PCR; TCRdb's table is partial and in-frame only. Of about 2 million clones detected, 90% to 95% appear once; the ten largest clones hold around 0.13%. Input material: naive CD4+ T cells sorted from blood. As for subset: CD45RA+ positively selected. These receptors came from a young man in good health.

The chain recombines TRBV10-2 with TRBJ1-2, with D possibly matching TRBD1 (5 bases). Germline CDR1 is WSHSY and CDR2 is SAAADI. The CDR3 contains 14 residues. Trimming stripped 6 bases from V and 2 bases from J, with 13 bases between. The chain's CDR3 is CASSTDRSNYGYTF. CDR3 nucleotides: TGCGCCAGCAGCACTGACAGAAGCAACTATGGCTACACCTTC.

In regard to this clone: This specimen includes other DNA sequences encoding the same CDR3. The rearrangement joins TRBV5-4 to TRBJ2-3; D is unresolved. CDR1 and CDR2 (germline): SGHNT, YYREEE (reference sequence). The CDR3 totals 14 residues. Trimming stripped 0 bases from V and 0 bases from J, with 5 bases between. The CDR3 protein is CASSLGPSTDTQYF. In nucleotides, the CDR3 is TGTGCCAGCAGCTTGGGGCCTAGCACAGATACGCAGTATTTT.

Of note for this clone: Different DNA sequences within this sample yield the same CDR3. The chain carries TRBV5-1 and TRBJ2-7; possibly TRBD1 or TRBD2 for D (5 bases each). V dropped 0 bases and J dropped 0 bases, with 7 bases sitting between them. CDR3 length: 14 amino acids. Looked up from germline, CDR1 is SGHRS and CDR2 is YFSETQ. The CDR3 region has the DNA TGCGCCAGCAGCTTGGAGGGACCCTCCTACGAGCAGTACTTC. This codes for CASSLEGPSYEQYF.

The CDR3 DNA is TGTGCCAGCAGCTTTGGGACCAGATACAATGAGCAGTTCTTC. Protein product: CASSFGTRYNEQFF. V usage is TRBV5-6 and J usage is TRBJ2-1; either TRBD1 or TRBD2 may fit D (5 bases each). Trimming left V 2 bases short and J 4 bases short, with 10 bases between. CDR1 and CDR2 from the germline V gene are SGHDT and YYEEEE. This CDR3 comprises 14 residues.

The V and J genes are TRBV5-1 and TRBJ2-5; a possible D gene is TRBD1 (5 bases). The germline CDR1 and CDR2 sequences are SGHRS and YFSETQ. The length of the CDR3 is 15 residues. Deletions cut 7 bases from V and 5 bases from J, with 21 bases between. DNA of the CDR3: TGCGCCAGCGGCTCATTAGGGGCTTTTCAGGAGACCCAGTACTTC. It translates to CASGSLGAFQETQYF.

About this clone itself: This may come from a read error, since a much larger clone is one base off. Other DNA sequences in the sample encode the same CDR3. The rearrangement links TRBV7-3 to TRBJ2-7; 11 bases match TRBD1. The CDR3 runs to 15 residues. In germline, CDR1 is SGHTA, CDR2 FQGTGA. V was clipped by 2 bases and J by 2 bases; unmatched bases: 2. CDR3 DNA sequence: TGTGCCAGCAGCTTATCGGGACAGGGGGCCTACGAGCAGTACTTC. This sequence encodes CASSLSGQGAYEQYF.

The chain carries TRBV4-1 and TRBJ2-3; 8 bases are a match to TRBD1. There are 15 residues in the CDR3. Germline V gene sequence: CDR1 MGHRA, CDR2 YSYEKL. The ends lost 5 bases at V and 6 bases at J; junction bases unmatched: 10. Here the CDR3 reads CASSNSGGDFDTQYF. The DNA of the CDR3 is TGCGCCAGCAGCAACTCAGGGGGCGACTTCGATACGCAGTATTTT.

This clone was found once. The genes are TRBV19 and TRBJ2-3, with D possibly being TRBD1 (6 bases). Trimming pared 6 bases from V and 1 base from J, leaving 8 bases between. CDR3 length equals 13 residues. CDR1 is LNHDA and CDR2 is SQIVND in the germline V gene (reference sequence). The CDR3 loop is CASRTGRTDTQYF. CDR3 DNA sequence: TGTGCCAGTAGAACAGGGCGCACAGATACGCAGTATTTT.

This CDR3 reads CASSSQEGRGKGNIQYF. The CDR3 DNA reads TGTGCCAGCAGCTCACAGGAGGGGAGAGGAAAAGGAAACATTCAGTACTTC. The chain has TRBV7-9 and TRBJ2-4, with D possibly matching TRBD2 (6 bases). Germline lookup yields CDR1 SEHNR and CDR2 FQNEAQ (reference sequence). The germline V and J ends were trimmed by 4 bases and 6 bases, with 22 bases remaining between them. This CDR3 has 17 residues.

The chain joins TRBV28 to TRBJ1-5, with D possibly matching TRBD1 (6 bases). The CDR3 totals 17 residues. Germline V gene data show CDR1 as MDHEN and CDR2 as SYDVKM. V lost 1 base and J lost 5, with 18 bases in between. DNA of the CDR3: TGTGCCAGCAGTTTATTTGCCCCGGGACAAACTTATCAGCCCCAGCATTTT. Its translation: CASSLFAPGQTYQPQHF.

The chain links TRBV30 to TRBJ2-3, with 10 bases fitting TRBD2. The J segment lost 4 bases and the V segment lost 0 bases, leaving 4 bases of the junction unmatched. CDR1 GTSNPN and CDR2 SVGIG come from the germline V gene (reference sequence). The CDR3 has 15 amino acids. The CDR3 region is CAWSVPAGGPDTQYF. The CDR3 region has the DNA TGTGCCTGGAGTGTCCCAGCGGGGGGGCCAGATACGCAGTATTTT.

The gene calls are TRBV5-6 and TRBJ1-5; TRBD1 might be the D (6 bases). In germline, CDR1 is SGHDT, CDR2 YYEEEE. The V end lost 2 bases, the J end lost 1 base, and 13 bases lay between the germline ends. The length of the CDR3 is 16 residues. The CDR3 sequence: CASSFTGKGSNQPQHF. The CDR3 bases are TGTGCCAGCAGCTTCACAGGGAAGGGGAGCAATCAGCCCCAGCATTTT.

The chain uses TRBV5-1 and TRBJ2-2; D not resolved. Germline assignment: CDR1 SGHRS and CDR2 YFSETQ. The CDR3 runs to 15 residues. V gave up 0 bases and J gave up 6 bases, with 12 bases separating them. CDR3 nucleotides: TGCGCCAGCAGCTTGGAAGCAGGCGACGCCGGGGAGCTGTTTTTT. Encoded protein: CASSLEAGDAGELFF.

The chain carries TRBV10-2 and TRBJ2-4; D is ambiguous. The germline V gene encodes CDR1 WSHSY and CDR2 SAAADI. The CDR3 spans 14 residues. Trimming shortened V by 6 bases and J by 0 bases, and 9 bases separated the two germline ends. The CDR3 here is CASSFSVAKNIQYF. The CDR3 region has the DNA TGCGCCAGCAGCTTCTCTGTAGCCAAAAACATTCAGTACTTC.

This clone appeared once. This sequence joins TRBV10-2 and TRBJ2-2; D is undetermined. Germline assignment: CDR1 WSHSY and CDR2 SAAADI. V was trimmed by 6 bases and J by 5 bases, leaving 10 bases between them. This CDR3 spans 13 amino acids. CDR3 loop: CASRPEATGELFF. As DNA, the CDR3 is TGCGCCAGCAGACCCGAGGCGACCGGGGAGCTGTTTTTT.

The V and J genes are TRBV5-1 and TRBJ1-3, with D unresolved. This CDR3 spans 15 amino acids. The V end was cut by 4 bases, the J end by 0 bases, with 11 bases between. Germline loops: CDR1 SGHRS, CDR2 YFSETQ. CDR3 region: CASSPNGHSGNTIYF. The CDR3 DNA is TGCGCCAGCAGCCCTAATGGGCACTCTGGAAACACCATATATTTT.

The chain has TRBV5-4 and TRBJ1-2; the match to TRBD1 covers 8 bases. Germline V gene sequence: CDR1 SGHNT, CDR2 YYREEE (reference sequence). The trim removed 6 bases at V and 8 bases at J, leaving 21 bases unmatched. The CDR3 extends over 17 amino acids. This CDR3 reads CASTPGSGGRGQEGYTF. The DNA of the CDR3 is TGTGCCAGCACCCCCGGGTCCGGTGGCAGGGGGCAGGAAGGCTACACCTTC.

Notes on this clone: The identical CDR3 is also encoded by other nucleotide sequences in the sample. This chain uses TRBV30 with TRBJ1-1; perhaps TRBD1 as D (6 bases). Trimming cost V 3 bases and J 4 bases, with 12 bases left between them. The CDR3 consists of 13 residues. Germline lookup yields CDR1 GTSNPN and CDR2 SVGIG (reference sequence). This CDR3 reads CAWRKQGVTEAFF. CDR3 coding DNA: TGTGCCTGGAGGAAACAGGGAGTCACTGAAGCTTTCTTT.

This chain uses TRBV6-5 with TRBJ2-6; D ambiguous. The CDR3 extends over 15 amino acids. The V and J ends lost 4 bases and 1 base respectively, with 8 bases between them. Germline V gene sequence: CDR1 MNHEY, CDR2 SVGAGI. CDR3 region: CASSWIGSGANVLTF. The CDR3 coding sequence is TGTGCCAGCAGTTGGATAGGGTCTGGGGCCAACGTCCTGACTTTC.

The J gene is TRBJ2-5, the V gene TRBV5-1, with 7 bases that match TRBD1. Germline V CDR1 and CDR2: SGHRS, YFSETQ. The CDR3 runs to 15 residues. V shed 2 bases, J shed 0 bases, and the junction held 4 bases outside the gene matches. The CDR3 region is CASSLRGQNQETQYF. The CDR3 nucleotides are TGCGCCAGCAGCTTACGGGGACAGAACCAAGAGACCCAGTACTTC.

This clone was observed a single time. This chain joins TRBV18 and TRBJ2-7; the D is unclear. Germline CDR1 reads KGHSH; CDR2 reads LQKENI. CDR3 length equals 14 residues. With 3 bases removed from V and 2 bases from J, the gap between germline ends came to 11 bases. This chain's CDR3 is CASSPAVGTYEQYF. The CDR3 DNA is TGTGCCAGCTCACCCGCCGTGGGAACCTACGAGCAGTACTTC.

The chain combines TRBV7-2 with TRBJ2-7; D is unresolved. The CDR3 totals 12 residues. Germline CDR1 is SGHTA and CDR2 is FQGNSA. Trimming took 5 bases from V and 4 from J, leaving 9 bases between them. The CDR3 bases are TGTGCCAGCAGCCAGACTGCTTACGAGCAGTACTTC. It specifies CASSQTAYEQYF.

V usage is TRBV7-9 and J usage is TRBJ1-1, with a tentative D call TRBD1 (5 bases). The CDR3 spans 12 residues. Germline V gives CDR1 SEHNR, CDR2 FQNEAQ (reference sequence). V gave up 1 base and J gave up 6 bases, with 6 bases separating them. The CDR3 nucleotides read TGTGCCAGCAGCTTAGTAGGGGCTGAAGCTTTCTTT. Amino acid sequence: CASSLVGAEAFF.

The gene calls are TRBV25-1 and TRBJ2-3, with a possible D match to TRBD2 (5 bases). The CDR3 totals 14 residues. CDR1 is MGHDK and CDR2 is SYGVNS in the germline V gene. V gave up 4 bases and J gave up 0 bases, with 8 bases separating them. This CDR3 reads CASSGRTSTDTQYF. CDR3 DNA: TGTGCCAGCAGTGGCAGGACTAGCACAGATACGCAGTATTTT. Complete variable domain (other parts from reference TRBV25-1 and TRBJ2-3): EADIYQTPRYLVIGTGKKITLECSQTMGHDKMYWYQQDPGMELHLIHYSYGVNSTEKGDLSSESTVSRIRTEHFPLTLESARPSHTSQYLCASSGRTSTDTQYFGPGTRLTVL.

The chain has TRBV5-1 and TRBJ2-2; D is ambiguous. V was trimmed by 5 bases and J by 6 bases, leaving 17 bases between them. The CDR3 consists of 15 residues. Germline-derived CDR1 and CDR2 are SGHRS and YFSETQ. This chain's CDR3 is CASSPTLRFAGELFF. As DNA, the CDR3 is TGCGCCAGCAGTCCCACCCTCAGATTCGCCGGGGAGCTGTTTTTT.

J is TRBJ2-5 and V is TRBV11-2; 9 bases are a match to TRBD2. In germline, CDR1 is SGHAT, CDR2 FQNNGV. CDR3 length: 15 amino acids. V lost 5 bases, J lost 2 bases, and 6 bases stayed unmatched. The CDR3 sequence is CASSPGLASQETQYF. The CDR3 DNA sequence: TGTGCCAGCAGCCCGGGACTAGCAAGTCAAGAGACCCAGTACTTC.

Concerning this clone: Distinct nucleotide sequences in the sample also encode this CDR3. J is TRBJ1-4 and V is TRBV5-1; possible D gene TRBD1, 5 bases. Germline CDR1 and CDR2: SGHRS and YFSETQ. This CDR3 is built from 15 residues. V was shortened by 4 bases and J by 0 bases, with 10 bases between the two germline ends. For the CDR3, the DNA is TGCGCCAGCAGCCCCGGGGGTGCAACTAATGAAAAACTGTTTTTT. Translation: CASSPGGATNEKLFF.